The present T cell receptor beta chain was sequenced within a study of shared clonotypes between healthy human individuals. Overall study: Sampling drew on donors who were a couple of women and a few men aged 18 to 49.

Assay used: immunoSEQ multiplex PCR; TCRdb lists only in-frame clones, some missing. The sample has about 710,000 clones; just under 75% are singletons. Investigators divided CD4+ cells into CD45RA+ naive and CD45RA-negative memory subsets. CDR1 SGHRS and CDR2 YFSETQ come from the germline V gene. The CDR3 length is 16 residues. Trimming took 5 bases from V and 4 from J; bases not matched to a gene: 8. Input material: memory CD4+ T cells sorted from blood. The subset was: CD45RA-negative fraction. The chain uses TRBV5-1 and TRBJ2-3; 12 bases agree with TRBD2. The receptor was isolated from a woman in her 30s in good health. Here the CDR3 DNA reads TGCGCCAGCAGGAAAGGACTAGCGGGGTCCCCAGATACGCAGTATTTT. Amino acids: CASRKGLAGSPDTQYF. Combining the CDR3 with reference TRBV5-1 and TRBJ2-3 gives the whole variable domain KAGVTQTPRYLIKTRGQQVTLSCSPISGHRSVSWYQQTPGQGLQFLFEYFSETQRNKGNFPGRFSGRQFSNSRSEMNVSTLELGDSALYLCASRKGLAGSPDTQYFGPGTRLTVL.